These T cell receptor beta chains were read from a single sample in a study of cytomegalovirus exposure and HLA in healthy donors. Clones were sequenced by immunoSEQ multiplex PCR, and TCRdb holds only the in-frame ones, with some missing. The sample yields about 130,000 clones, about 73% seen once. The sequenced material came from PBMCs. The receptors were sampled from a human donor in good health. Both conserved end residues are part of each CDR3. Each record gives: J gene, V gene, clone size, D gene, CDR3 DNA, CDR3 protein. D genes are given only for firm matches. Clone size is not always given. Where it is, it says once, few, many or a class for expanded clones.

J: TRBJ2-7; V: TRBV7-3; size: NA; D: TRBD1; DNA: TGTGCCAGCAGCCCCGGGACAGGGGACTACGAGCAGTACTTC; CDR3: CASSPGTGDYEQYF
J: TRBJ2-5; V: TRBV7-2; size: NA; D: TRBD1; DNA: TGTGCCAGCAGCTTAGTGAGGGGGCGCGAAGAGACCCAGTACTTC; CDR3: CASSLVRGREETQYF
J: TRBJ2-7; V: TRBV6-5; size: NA; D: TRBD1; DNA: TGTGCCAGCACGACTACAGGGGCCCAGACCTACGAGCAGTACTTC; CDR3: CASTTTGAQTYEQYF
J: TRBJ2-2; V: TRBV11-3; size: NA; D: NA; DNA: TGTGCCAGCAGCCTGACTCCAGGGGACGGGGAGCTGTTTTTT; CDR3: CASSLTPGDGELFF
J: TRBJ1-4; V: TRBV5-5; size: NA; D: NA; DNA: TGTGCCAGCAGCTTGGCCCCCAGAGAAAAACTGTTTTTT; CDR3: CASSLAPREKLFF
J: TRBJ2-3; V: TRBV6-5; size: NA; D: TRBD2; DNA: TGTGCCAGCAGGTACAGCGGGGGCACAGATACGCAGTATTTT; CDR3: CASRYSGGTDTQYF
J: TRBJ1-3; V: TRBV5-1; size: NA; D: TRBD1; DNA: TGCGCCAGCAGCTTAATCGGACAGGGGGCAGGTGGAAACACCATATATTTT; CDR3: CASSLIGQGAGGNTIYF
J: TRBJ2-1; V: TRBV9; size: NA; D: TRBD1; DNA: TGTGCCAGCAGCACACGGACAGGGCAGGCCGAGCAGTTCTTC; CDR3: CASSTRTGQAEQFF
J: TRBJ2-1; V: TRBV11-2; size: NA; D: NA; DNA: TGTGCCAGCAGCTTAGTGGGGGGAGGCCCCAGCACCTACAATGAGCAGTTCTTC; CDR3: CASSLVGGGPSTYNEQFF
J: TRBJ1-1; V: TRBV5-6; size: NA; D: NA; DNA: TGTGCCAGCAGCTCTGGGGACTGGGGGAACACTGAAGCTTTCTTT; CDR3: CASSSGDWGNTEAFF
J: TRBJ1-2; V: TRBV6-6; size: few; D: NA; DNA: TGTGCCAGCACCCCTTGGACGGAGCGGTCTGGCTACACCTTC; CDR3: CASTPWTERSGYTF
J: TRBJ2-7; V: TRBV7-9; size: NA; D: TRBD1; DNA: TGTGCCAGCAGCCTCGGGACAGGGGGCGAGCAGTACTTC; CDR3: CASSLGTGGEQYF
J: TRBJ2-1; V: TRBV19; size: NA; D: NA; DNA: TGTGCCAGTAGTACTTTAGGGGCTGGCAATGAGCAGTTCTTC; CDR3: CASSTLGAGNEQFF